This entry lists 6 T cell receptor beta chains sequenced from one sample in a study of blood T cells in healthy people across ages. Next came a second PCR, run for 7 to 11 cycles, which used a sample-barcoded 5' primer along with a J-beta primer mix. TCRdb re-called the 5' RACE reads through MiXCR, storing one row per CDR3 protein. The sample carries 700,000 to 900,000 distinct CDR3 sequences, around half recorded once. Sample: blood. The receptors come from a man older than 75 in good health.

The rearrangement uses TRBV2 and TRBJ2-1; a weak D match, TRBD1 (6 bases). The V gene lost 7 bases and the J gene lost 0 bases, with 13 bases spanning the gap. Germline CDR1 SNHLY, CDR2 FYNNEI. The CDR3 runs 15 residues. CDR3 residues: CASKAGDLSYNEQFF. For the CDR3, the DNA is TGTGCCAGCAAGGCAGGGGACCTCTCCTACAATGAGCAGTTCTTC.

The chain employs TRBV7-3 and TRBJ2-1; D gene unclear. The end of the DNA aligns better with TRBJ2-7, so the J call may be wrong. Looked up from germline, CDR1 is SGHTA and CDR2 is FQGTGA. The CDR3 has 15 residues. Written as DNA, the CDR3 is TGTGCCAGCAGCTTATTTGGGAACTCCTACAATGAGCAGTACTTC. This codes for CASSLFGNSYNEQYF.

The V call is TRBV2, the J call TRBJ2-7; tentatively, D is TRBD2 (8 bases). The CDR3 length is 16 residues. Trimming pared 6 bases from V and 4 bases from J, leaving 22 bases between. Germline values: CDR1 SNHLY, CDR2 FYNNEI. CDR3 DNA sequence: TGTGCCAGCAGGTCCCGTAGCGGGACAGCGAATTACGAGCAGTACTTC. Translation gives CASRSRSGTANYEQYF.

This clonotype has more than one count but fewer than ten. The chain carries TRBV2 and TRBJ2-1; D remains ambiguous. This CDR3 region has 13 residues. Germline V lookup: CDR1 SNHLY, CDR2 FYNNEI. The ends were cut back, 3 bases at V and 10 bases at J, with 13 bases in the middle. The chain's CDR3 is CASSEGRGFEQFF. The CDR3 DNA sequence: TGTGCCAGCAGTGAGGGTCGTGGGTTCGAGCAGTTCTTC.

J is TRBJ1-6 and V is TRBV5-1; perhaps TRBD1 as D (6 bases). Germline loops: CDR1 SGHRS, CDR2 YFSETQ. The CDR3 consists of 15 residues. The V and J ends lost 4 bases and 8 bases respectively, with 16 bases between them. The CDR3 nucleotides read TGCGCCAGCAGCGTCGGAGGCCCAGGGGATTCACCCCTCCACTTT. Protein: CASSVGGPGDSPLHF.

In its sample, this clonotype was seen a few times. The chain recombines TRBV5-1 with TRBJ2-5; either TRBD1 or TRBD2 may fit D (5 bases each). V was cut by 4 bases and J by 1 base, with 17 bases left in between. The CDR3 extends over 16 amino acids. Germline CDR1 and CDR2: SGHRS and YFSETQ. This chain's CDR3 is CASSLISGPPQETQYF. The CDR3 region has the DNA TGCGCCAGCAGCCTAATTTCGGGACCACCCCAAGAGACCCAGTACTTC.